These T cell receptor beta chains were read from a single sample in a study of blood T cell repertoires in COVID-19. Profiled with immunoSEQ multiplex PCR; TCRdb holds only in-frame clones, not every one. The sample contains 270,000 or so clones, roughly 80% of which appear only once. Sequencing input: peripheral blood. The receptors originated from a woman in her 50s who had recovered from COVID-19. Each CDR3 is given with its conserved first and last residue. A D gene is named only where the DNA matches it firmly. A row's size may be missing; if present it is once, few, many or a size class.

v_gene	j_gene	d_gene	abundance	CDR3aa	CDR3nt
TRBV10-3	TRBJ2-3	.	.	CAISGATRTDTQYF	TGTGCCATCAGTGGGGCTACCCGCACAGATACGCAGTATTTT
TRBV29-1	TRBJ1-1	TRBD1	.	CSVGGQPGGNTEAFF	TGCAGCGTTGGGGGACAGCCCGGGGGAAACACTGAAGCTTTCTTT
TRBV9	TRBJ1-6	TRBD1	.	CASSVGDRDSPLHF	TGTGCCAGCAGCGTAGGAGACAGGGATTCACCCCTCCACTTT
TRBV28	TRBJ1-5	TRBD1	.	CASRTGVNQPQHF	TGTGCCAGCAGGACAGGGGTGAATCAGCCCCAGCATTTT
TRBV5-4	TRBJ2-7	TRBD2	.	CASSLGGAGGRDEQYF	TGTGCCAGCAGCTTGGGAGGGGCGGGAGGAAGAGACGAGCAGTACTTC
TRBV6-6	TRBJ2-2	TRBD1	.	CASRRGQGVAGELFF	TGTGCCAGCAGGCGCGGACAGGGGGTTGCCGGGGAGCTGTTTTTT
TRBV28	TRBJ2-2	TRBD2	once	CASSTKRGGPGELFF	TGTGCCAGCAGCACAAAGCGGGGGGGCCCCGGGGAGCTGTTTTTT
TRBV21-1	TRBJ2-5	.	.	CAPGGETQYF	TGTGCCCCAGGGGGGGAGACCCAGTACTTC
TRBV5-1	TRBJ2-3	TRBD2	.	CASSLEPGSGSFGSTDTQYF	TGCGCCAGCAGCTTAGAGCCAGGTAGCGGGAGTTTTGGGAGCACAGATACGCAGTATTTT
TRBV19	TRBJ2-2	.	.	CASRIAGTLNTGELFF	TGTGCCAGTCGAATTGCCGGGACATTGAACACCGGGGAGCTGTTTTTT
TRBV7-9	TRBJ2-1	TRBD1	.	CASSPGQGSYNEQFF	TGTGCCAGCAGCCCCGGACAGGGTAGTTACAATGAGCAGTTCTTC
TRBV11-2	TRBJ2-5	TRBD1	.	CASSPGGTGSRETQYF	TGTGCCAGCAGCCCAGGGGGGACAGGGTCTCGGGAGACCCAGTACTTC
TRBV6-5	TRBJ2-7	.	.	CASSYRARGSYEQYF	TGTGCCAGCAGTTACCGGGCTAGGGGCTCCTACGAGCAGTACTTC
TRBV6-2/TRBV6-3	TRBJ2-3	.	.	CASSYTGLSTDTQYF	TGTGCCAGCAGTTACACAGGGTTAAGTACAGATACGCAGTATTTT
TRBV9	TRBJ2-7	TRBD1	.	CASSVGGTGINEQYF	TGTGCCAGCAGCGTAGGAGGGACAGGGATCAACGAGCAGTACTTC
TRBV30	TRBJ2-7	.	once	CAWSASRGRTTPQYF	TGTGCCTGGAGCGCCAGTAGGGGCCGTACCACGCCGCAGTACTTC
TRBV18	TRBJ2-7	.	.	CASSPREGDSYEQYF	TGTGCCAGCTCACCCAGGGAAGGAGACAGCTACGAGCAGTACTTC
TRBV5-1	TRBJ2-7	.	.	CASTTLGGGTGEQYF	TGCGCCAGCACCACTCTGGGAGGCGGAACAGGCGAGCAGTACTTC
TRBV14	TRBJ2-5	TRBD1	.	CASSQAGQGLAQYF	TGTGCCAGCAGCCAAGCGGGACAGGGATTGGCCCAGTACTTC
TRBV7-8	TRBJ2-2	.	.	CASSPLSGRGNTGELFF	TGTGCCAGCAGCCCCCTGTCGGGGCGGGGTAACACCGGGGAGCTGTTTTTT
TRBV29-1	TRBJ2-1	TRBD2	.	CSVEEGLAISSYNEQFF	TGCAGCGTTGAGGAGGGACTAGCCATCAGCTCCTACAATGAGCAGTTCTTC
TRBV5-1	TRBJ2-3	TRBD2	.	CASSFGTSVGTDTQYF	TGCGCCAGCAGCTTCGGGACTAGCGTAGGCACAGATACGCAGTATTTT
TRBV27	TRBJ2-7	TRBD1	large	CASSRTGGSYEQYF	TGTGCCAGCAGCCGGACAGGGGGATCCTACGAGCAGTACTTC
TRBV15	TRBJ2-3	.	.	CATSREDSLTDTQYF	TGTGCCACCAGCAGAGAGGACAGTCTCACAGATACGCAGTATTTT
TRBV7-9	TRBJ2-7	.	once	CASGPWLPGGLREQYF	TGTGCCAGCGGTCCGTGGTTGCCCGGCGGTTTGAGGGAGCAGTACTTC
TRBV16	TRBJ1-5	.	once	CASSLTLDREQPQHF	TGTGCCAGCAGCCTTACCCTTGACAGAGAGCAGCCCCAGCATTTT
TRBV19	TRBJ2-3	.	.	CASSIGGSADTQYF	TGTGCCAGTAGTATAGGTGGGAGCGCAGATACGCAGTATTTT
TRBV28	TRBJ2-5	.	.	CASSLWGGTQYF	TGTGCCAGCAGTTTATGGGGAGGGACCCAGTACTTC
TRBV28	TRBJ1-2	.	.	CASSLSGGMGIYGYTF	TGTGCCAGCAGTTTATCCGGGGGGATGGGAATATACGGCTACACCTTC
TRBV28	TRBJ1-1	TRBD1	.	CASSPQDRKNTEAFF	TGTGCCAGCAGTCCCCAGGACAGGAAGAACACTGAAGCTTTCTTT
TRBV2	TRBJ1-2	TRBD1	.	CASSPDRVYGYTF	TGTGCCAGCAGTCCGGACAGGGTCTATGGCTACACCTTC
TRBV7-9	TRBJ2-1	TRBD2	.	CASSLLAGGPLEQFF	TGTGCCAGCAGCCTACTAGCGGGGGGGCCCCTTGAGCAGTTCTTC
TRBV7-9	TRBJ1-1	TRBD1	.	CASRTGTAGRAFF	TGTGCCAGCAGAACTGGGACAGCTGGTAGGGCTTTCTTT
TRBV27	TRBJ2-7	.	.	CASSPRPAGPYEQYF	TGTGCCAGCAGTCCCCGGCCAGCGGGCCCCTACGAGCAGTACTTC
TRBV7-2	TRBJ1-5	TRBD1	.	CASSSRTGGRNQPQHF	TGTGCCAGCAGCTCTAGGACAGGCGGTCGCAATCAGCCCCAGCATTTT
TRBV7-3	TRBJ2-5	TRBD2	.	CASSLSVAGGPRETQYF	TGTGCCAGCAGCTTAAGCGTAGCGGGGGGACCCCGAGAGACCCAGTACTTC
TRBV12-3/TRBV12-4	TRBJ2-3	.	.	CASSFQGPDTQYF	TGTGCCAGCAGTTTCCAGGGTCCAGATACGCAGTATTTT
TRBV7-9	TRBJ2-5	.	.	CASSSDIYGETQYF	TGTGCCAGCAGCTCCGACATTTATGGAGAGACCCAGTACTTC
TRBV5-8	TRBJ1-5	.	.	CASSFNIASKGNQPQHF	TGTGCCAGCAGCTTTAATATAGCCTCCAAGGGCAATCAGCCCCAGCATTTT
TRBV14	TRBJ1-1	.	.	CASSQGLEAFF	TGTGCCAGCAGCCAAGGGCTTGAAGCTTTCTTT
TRBV6-6	TRBJ1-1	.	few	CASSSPGTEAFF	TGTGCCAGCAGCTCCCCCGGCACTGAAGCTTTCTTT
TRBV2	TRBJ1-3	.	.	CASIEGLRSGNTIYF	TGTGCCAGCATCGAGGGCCTGCGGTCTGGAAACACCATATATTTT
TRBV6-2/TRBV6-3	TRBJ2-5	TRBD1	.	CASSSLRGSETQYF	TGTGCCAGCAGCTCACTCAGGGGGTCGGAGACCCAGTACTTC
TRBV5-1	TRBJ2-1	TRBD1	once	CASRSPGTVYNEQFF	TGCGCCAGCAGATCACCCGGGACAGTCTACAATGAGCAGTTCTTC
TRBV14	TRBJ1-4	TRBD1	.	CASSPWDSRNEKLFF	TGTGCCAGCAGCCCATGGGACAGCCGTAATGAAAAACTGTTTTTT
TRBV5-8	TRBJ2-1	TRBD1	.	CASSSRQDRGSYNEQFF	TGTGCCAGCAGTTCCAGACAGGACAGGGGTTCCTACAATGAGCAGTTCTTC